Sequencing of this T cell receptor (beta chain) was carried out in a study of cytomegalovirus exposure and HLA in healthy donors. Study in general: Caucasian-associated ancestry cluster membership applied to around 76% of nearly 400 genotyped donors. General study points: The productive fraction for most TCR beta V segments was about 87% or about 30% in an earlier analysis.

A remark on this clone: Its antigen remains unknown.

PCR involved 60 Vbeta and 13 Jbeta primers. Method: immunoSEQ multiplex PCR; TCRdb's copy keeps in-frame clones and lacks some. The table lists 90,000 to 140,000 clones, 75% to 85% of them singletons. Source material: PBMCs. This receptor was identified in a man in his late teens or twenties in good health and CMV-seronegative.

CDR3 nucleotide sequence: TGTGCCAGCAGTTTATTGGCAGGTCCAGGTGGAAACACCATATATTTT. Amino acid sequence: CASSLLAGPGGNTIYF. The rearrangement joins TRBV28 to TRBJ1-3, with D unresolved. The CDR3 spans 16 residues. Trimming shortened V by 1 base and J by 3 bases, and 13 bases separated the two germline ends. CDR1 MDHEN and CDR2 SYDVKM come from the germline V gene.